This T cell receptor (beta chain) was captured in a study of blood T cell repertoires in COVID-19. As for the study in general: The cDNA or gDNA used as material had been derived from T cells, B-cell-depleted T cells, or PBMCs.

The CDR3 is 16 residues long. Per germline, CDR1 SEHNR and CDR2 FQNEAQ (reference sequence). V lost 2 bases and J 8 bases, leaving 18 bases between the germline ends. Sequenced by immunoSEQ multiplex PCR; TCRdb stores in-frame clones only, minus some. In the table there are a few hundred thousand clones, 80% to 90% of which are singletons. Participants spanned ages about 18 to 90 years and resided in 20 to 30 US areas. The sequence was obtained from a middle-aged woman with acute COVID-19. Sequenced sample: PBMCs or T cells enriched from blood (not recorded which). This chain joins TRBV7-9 and TRBJ1-4, with a weak D call TRBD1 (6 bases). This chain's CDR3 is CASSLRLDSPGEKLFF. The CDR3 bases are TGTGCCAGCAGCTTACGTCTGGACAGCCCCGGGGAAAAACTGTTTTTT.